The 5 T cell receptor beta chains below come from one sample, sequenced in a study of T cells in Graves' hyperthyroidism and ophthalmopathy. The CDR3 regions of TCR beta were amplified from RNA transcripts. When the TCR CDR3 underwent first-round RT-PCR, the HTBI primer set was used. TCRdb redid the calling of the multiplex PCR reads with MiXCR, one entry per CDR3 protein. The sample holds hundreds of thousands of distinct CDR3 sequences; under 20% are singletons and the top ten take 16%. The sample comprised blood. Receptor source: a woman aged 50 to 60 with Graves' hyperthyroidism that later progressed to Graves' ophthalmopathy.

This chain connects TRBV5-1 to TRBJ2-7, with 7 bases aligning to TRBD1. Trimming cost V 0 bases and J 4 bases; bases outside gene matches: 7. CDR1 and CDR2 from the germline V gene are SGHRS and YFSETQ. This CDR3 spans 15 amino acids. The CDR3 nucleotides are TGCGCCAGCAGCTTGGACGCGACAGGGATTTACGAGCAGTACTTC. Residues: CASSLDATGIYEQYF.

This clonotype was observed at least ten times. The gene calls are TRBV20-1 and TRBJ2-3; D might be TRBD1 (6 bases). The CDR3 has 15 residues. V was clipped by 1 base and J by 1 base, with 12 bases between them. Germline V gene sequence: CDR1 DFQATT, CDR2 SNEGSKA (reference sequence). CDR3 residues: CSARAIPGGTDTQYF. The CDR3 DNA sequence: TGCAGTGCTAGAGCAATTCCAGGGGGCACAGATACGCAGTATTTT.

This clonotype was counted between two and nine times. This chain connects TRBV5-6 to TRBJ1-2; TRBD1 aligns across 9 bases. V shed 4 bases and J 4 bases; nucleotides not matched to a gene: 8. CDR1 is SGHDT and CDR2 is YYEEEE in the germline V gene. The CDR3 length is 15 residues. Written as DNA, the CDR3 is TGTGCCAGCAGCGCCCGGGACAGGGTGGCCTATGGCTACACCTTC. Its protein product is CASSARDRVAYGYTF.

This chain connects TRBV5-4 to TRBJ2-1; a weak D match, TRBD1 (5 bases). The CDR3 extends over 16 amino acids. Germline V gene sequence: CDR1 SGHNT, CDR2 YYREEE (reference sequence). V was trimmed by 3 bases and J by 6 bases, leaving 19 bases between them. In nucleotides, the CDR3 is TGTGCCAGCAGCTCGATCCCCGACAACACAGGCAATGAGCAGTTCTTC. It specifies CASSSIPDNTGNEQFF.

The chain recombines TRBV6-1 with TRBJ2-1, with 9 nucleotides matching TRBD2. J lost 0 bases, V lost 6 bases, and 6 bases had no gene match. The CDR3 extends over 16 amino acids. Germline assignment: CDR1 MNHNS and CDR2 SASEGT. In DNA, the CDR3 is TGTGCCAGCAGGACAGCGGGGGGTAGCTCCTACAATGAGCAGTTCTTC. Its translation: CASRTAGGSSYNEQFF.